This TCR beta chain was found in a study of blood T cell repertoires in COVID-19. Study overall: Samples of COVID-19 (acute and convalescent) were obtained from the United States, Italy and Spain. T cells, B-cell-depleted T cells, or PBMCs provided the cDNA or gDNA that served as material.

Germline CDR1 is SGHTA and CDR2 is FQGNSA. This CDR3 is 14 amino acids long. The V end was cut by 2 bases, the J end by 2 bases, with 7 bases between. In the original analysis: Estimates of nucleated cell counts were drawn from the amplification of reference gene primers. This table comes from immunoSEQ multiplex PCR, and its TCRdb copy is limited to in-frame clones, with some not included. D and trimming come from the DNA, and the V and J calls and clone size come from that table. The sample holds approximately 76,000 clones; 86% are singletons and the top ten take under 20%. Material for sequencing was peripheral blood. This clonotype was sampled from an elderly man in a cohort sampled during active COVID-19. The chain has TRBV7-2 and TRBJ1-3; D possibly corresponds to TRBD1 (5 bases). The CDR3: CASSLRGTGNTIYF. DNA of the CDR3: TGTGCCAGCAGCTTAAGGGGCACTGGAAACACCATATATTTT.